A selection of T cell receptor beta chains follows, all from one sample in a study of OX40 agonist ivuxolimab in advanced cancers. Profiling relied on immunoSEQ multiplex PCR, and the TCRdb table lists in-frame clones only, not all of them. The sample shows about 63,000 clones, 85% to 90% of them seen only once. The sample here was CD4+ or CD8+ T cells sorted from blood, taken in a trial of the OX40 agonist ivuxolimab. All receptors derive from an adult with an advanced solid tumor such as melanoma, head and neck, liver or kidney cancer. Both conserved end residues are part of each CDR3. Each record gives: J gene, V gene, CDR3 protein.

TRBJ1-2,TRBV7-2,CASSRLQAGNYGYTF
TRBJ2-7,TRBV2,CASSEASDYEQYF
TRBJ2-3,TRBV5-1,CASRTPTDTQYF
TRBJ2-3,TRBV9,CAIPIRADTDTQYF
TRBJ1-2,TRBV5-4,CASSLGGGWTF
TRBJ2-7,TRBV5-1,CASSFLPTGAQYF
TRBJ2-3,TRBV10-2,CASRPEARGSLRYF
TRBJ2-5,TRBV28,CASSLYSSQETQYF
TRBJ2-7,TRBV5-1,CASSLGWDSYEQYF
TRBJ2-2,TRBV9,CASSRQTGTGELFF
TRBJ2-1,TRBV10-2,CASSGLAGYGEQFF
TRBJ2-7,TRBV7-2,CASSLWTGYEQYF
TRBJ2-5,TRBV6-5,CASSWDRFQETQYF
TRBJ1-6,TRBV7-9,CASSQGQGAPGNSPLHF
TRBJ2-6,TRBV5-1,CASTTWWGSGANVLTF
TRBJ1-1,TRBV28,CASRSDGNTEAFF
TRBJ2-1,TRBV7-9,CASSLGGRGDNEQFF
TRBJ1-2,TRBV19,CASSIIHGSGYTF
TRBJ2-6,TRBV5-1,CASSLALGSGANVLTF
TRBJ1-1,TRBV6-1,CAANSPTMGNLGAFF
TRBJ2-2,TRBV5-1,CASSSGTNTGELFF
TRBJ2-2,TRBV15,CATSREVNTGELFF
TRBJ2-4,TRBV7-9,CASSLWGQAHTLAKNIQYF
TRBJ1-1,TRBV4-2,CASSQERWLGGEAFF
TRBJ2-2,TRBV4-2,CASSRYGTRGPGELFF
TRBJ1-1,TRBV18,CASSPRTGGGTEAFF
TRBJ1-6,TRBV2,CASSENSPLHF
TRBJ2-1,TRBV18,CASSPTSGGTEQFF
TRBJ1-5,TRBV6-6,CATTPALGQGIQPQHF
TRBJ2-1,TRBV25-1,CASSDPRTSGNNEQFF
TRBJ2-5,TRBV13,CASKGGGLAAVKTQYF
TRBJ2-5,TRBV5-4,CASSLQRDWETQYF
TRBJ2-1,TRBV2,CASSADREEQFF
TRBJ2-7,TRBV15,CATSRDRYEQYF
TRBJ2-1,TRBV14,CASSDRLAGGLPASYNEQFF
TRBJ2-3,TRBV10-3,CAIRLGGLETDTQYF